This T cell receptor (beta chain) was retrieved from a study of blood T cell repertoires in COVID-19. For the study at large: T cells, B-cell-depleted T cells, or PBMCs supplied cDNA or gDNA.

As originally analysed: Quantification of nucleated cells was approximated via reference gene primer amplification. The table came from immunoSEQ multiplex PCR; TCRdb's copy has only in-frame clones and leaves some out. Clone size and V and J calls were adopted from that table, with D and trimming inferred from the DNA. The sample records about 330,000 clones, about 87% being singletons. The CDR3 is made up of 17 amino acids. Germline trimming cut 1 base from V and 0 bases from J; bases unmatched to any gene: 6. The germline CDR1 and CDR2 sequences are SGHRS and YFSETQ. Seattle's enrolled individuals joined amid active infection and were then monitored longitudinally.

This chain links TRBV5-1 with TRBJ2-1; 8 bases line up with TRBD1. The sequence was obtained from a man aged 30 to 45 with COVID-19, enrolled during active disease. Sample: peripheral blood. CDR3 sequence reads: CASSLIRDRFSYNEQFF. The CDR3 region has the DNA TGCGCCAGCAGCTTGATTCGGGACAGGTTCTCCTACAATGAGCAGTTCTTC. Looking up the rest from reference TRBV5-1 and TRBJ2-1 gives the full variable domain: KAGVTQTPRYLIKTRGQQVTLSCSPISGHRSVSWYQQTPGQGLQFLFEYFSETQRNKGNFPGRFSGRQFSNSRSEMNVSTLELGDSALYLCASSLIRDRFSYNEQFFGPGTRLTVL.